Reported below is one T cell receptor beta chain. This entry belongs to a study of blood T cell repertoires in COVID-19. Overall study context: Italy, Spain and the United States were the sources of the convalescent and acute COVID-19 samples.

Before they entered the study, exposed participants had met a COVID-19 case within 2 weeks. Profiling relied on immunoSEQ multiplex PCR, and the TCRdb table lists in-frame clones only, not all of them. The sample holds approximately 220,000 clones, approximately 86% seen once. Sequencing input: PBMCs or T cells enriched from blood (not recorded which). This clonotype originated in a woman aged 25-40 years who had been exposed to COVID-19.

CDR3 DNA: TGTGCCAGCAGTTTATGGTCGCGGACAGGACTCAATCAGCCCCAGCATTTT. It yields the protein CASSLWSRTGLNQPQHF. The rearrangement joins TRBV27 to TRBJ1-5; 7 bases line up with TRBD1. After removal of 1 base from V and 3 bases from J, the junction contained 9 bases not matched to a gene. CDR1 is MNHEY, CDR2 SMNVEV, per germline (reference sequence). The CDR3 runs 17 residues.